These 31 T cell receptor beta chains were all obtained from the same sample, sequenced in a study of blood T cells in healthy people across ages. A sample-barcoded 5' primer and a J-beta primer mix were used in a second PCR of about 7 to 11 cycles. Each CDR3 protein is one row after TCRdb ran MiXCR on the 5' RACE reads. This sample has about 1.7 million distinct CDR3 sequences, with 28% found just once. The sample consisted of blood. The origin of the receptors is a young woman in good health.

This clonotype was seen only a few times. CDR3 residues: CASSPSSGTSQETQYF. The CDR3, as DNA: TGTGCCAGCAGCCCCTCCAGCGGGACCTCCCAAGAGACCCAGTACTTC. This sequence joins TRBV7-7 and TRBJ2-5; 7 bases are a match to TRBD2. The CDR3 has 16 amino acids. Germline CDR1 and CDR2: SSHAT and FNYEAQ (reference sequence). The ends lost 5 bases at V and 1 base at J; junction bases unmatched: 10.

This clonotype has a handful of counts. The rearrangement links TRBV6-5 to TRBJ2-4; possible D gene TRBD1, 6 bases. This CDR3 contains 13 residues. Germline-derived CDR1 and CDR2 are MNHEY and SVGAGI. Trimming shortened V by 7 bases and J by 7 bases, and 14 bases separated the two germline ends. The chain's CDR3 is CASKGEGGNIQYF. CDR3 DNA: TGTGCCAGCAAGGGGGAAGGTGGGAACATTCAGTACTTC.

The V call is TRBV11-2, the J call TRBJ2-2; D tentatively fits TRBD1 or TRBD2 (5 bases each). The CDR3 is made up of 16 amino acids. V was clipped by 3 bases and J by 6 bases, with 17 bases between them. Per the germline V gene, CDR1 is SGHAT and CDR2 is FQNNGV. The CDR3 spells CASSFSWGTAPGELFF. The CDR3 DNA sequence: TGTGCCAGCAGCTTTTCATGGGGGACCGCGCCCGGGGAGCTGTTTTTT.

The gene calls are TRBV4-1 and TRBJ2-4; TRBD2 matches at 8 bases. Germline-derived CDR1 and CDR2 are MGHRA and YSYEKL. V trimming: 1 base; J trimming: 13 bases; junction bases outside the gene matches: 15. The CDR3 sequence is 16 residues long. This CDR3 is CASSQVGSGEGGEQYF. The CDR3 nucleotides are TGCGCCAGCAGCCAAGTGGGTAGCGGGGAAGGAGGAGAGCAGTACTTC.

This clonotype was seen a handful of times. This sequence joins TRBV5-1 and TRBJ2-4, with 8 bases aligning to TRBD1. This CDR3 spans 14 amino acids. Germline CDR1 reads SGHRS; CDR2 reads YFSETQ. Trimming removed 5 bases from V and 13 bases from J; junction bases left unmatched: 14. DNA for the CDR3: TGCGCCAGCAGAGGAGACAGGGGTTTAGCAGAGCAGTACTTC. Protein sequence: CASRGDRGLAEQYF.

The rearrangement uses TRBV24-1 and TRBJ2-1; 11 bases match TRBD2. J was trimmed by 7 bases and V by 6 bases; bases with no gene match: 4. The CDR3 totals 14 residues. Germline CDR1 KGHDR, CDR2 SFDVKD. The CDR3 sequence is CATSIAGGINEQFF. The CDR3 DNA sequence: TGTGCCACCAGTATAGCGGGGGGGATAAATGAGCAGTTCTTC.

The rearrangement uses TRBV20-1 and TRBJ2-1, with TRBD2 matching over 14 bases. The CDR3 covers 16 residues. The V gene end was trimmed by 3 bases and the J gene end by 7 bases; junction bases not matched to a gene: 8. The germline CDR1 and CDR2 sequences are DFQATT and SNEGSKA (reference sequence). CDR3 nucleotide sequence: TGCAGTGCTAGCTCCCACGGGACTAGCGGGAGAAATGAGCAGTTCTTC. Residues: CSASSHGTSGRNEQFF.

This clonotype came up many times. The V and J genes are TRBV5-1 and TRBJ1-2; TRBD1 matches 9 bases. Looked up from germline, CDR1 is SGHRS and CDR2 is YFSETQ. CDR3 length: 13 residues. The V segment lost 3 bases and the J segment 8 bases; nucleotides outside the gene matches: 5. The CDR3 loop reads CASSSGTGKGYTF. The CDR3 nucleotides read TGCGCCAGCAGCTCGGGGACAGGGAAGGGCTACACCTTC.

This clonotype has only a few counts. CDR3 nucleotide sequence: TGTGCCAGCAGCTTAGTGTTACTAGCGGGATACGAGCAGTACTTC. It codes for CASSLVLLAGYEQYF. The chain is built from TRBV7-9 and TRBJ2-4; TRBD2 matches 10 bases. Near its end, the DNA agrees better with TRBJ2-7, so the J call may be wrong. Per the germline V gene, CDR1 is SEHNR and CDR2 is FQNEAQ (reference sequence). This CDR3 contains 15 residues.

This clonotype turned up a few times. The rearrangement uses TRBV4-1 and TRBJ2-3; TRBD2 agrees at 8 bases. CDR1 is MGHRA, CDR2 YSYEKL, per germline. V gave up 5 bases and J gave up 3 bases; unmatched junction bases: 10. The length of the CDR3 is 16 residues. CDR3 loop: CASSYPGTSITDTQYF. DNA of the CDR3: TGCGCCAGCAGCTACCCCGGGACTAGTATTACAGATACGCAGTATTTT.

There are a few counts of this clonotype. The CDR3 nucleotides read TGCGCCAGCAGCCCCACGTCGGCGGGTCAGCCCCAGCATTTT. Its translation is CASSPTSAGQPQHF. The gene calls are TRBV5-1 and TRBJ1-5; D unresolved. V gave up 4 bases and J gave up 6 bases, with 14 bases separating them. Germline values: CDR1 SGHRS, CDR2 YFSETQ. The CDR3 sequence is 14 residues long.

As DNA, the CDR3 is TGTGCCAGCAGCGTAGCTATGGGACTAGCGCGCGATACGCAGTATTTT. This sequence encodes CASSVAMGLARDTQYF. The chain uses TRBV9 and TRBJ2-3; 10 bases fit TRBD2. Germline V gives CDR1 SGDLS, CDR2 YYNGEE. The CDR3 is made up of 16 amino acids. V lost 0 bases to trimming and J lost 6 bases; unmatched junction nucleotides: 7. The complete variable domain, with remaining parts taken from reference TRBV9 and TRBJ2-3, reads DSGVTQTPKHLITATGQRVTLRCSPRSGDLSVYWYQQSLDQGLQFLIQYYNGEERAKGNILERFSAQQFPDLHSELNLSSLELGDSALYFCASSVAMGLARDTQYFGPGTRLTVL.

This clonotype was seen many times. The rearrangement links TRBV12-3 or TRBV12-4 to TRBJ2-1; the D is unclear. Trimming cost V 8 bases and J 8 bases, with 19 bases left between them. The CDR3 extends over 14 amino acids. The DNA of the CDR3 is TGTGCCAGCCTTTTGAATTACGGTCTCGATGAGCAGTTCTTC. Residues: CASLLNYGLDEQFF.

The V and J genes are TRBV5-1 and TRBJ2-2; D is uncertain. The germline V gene encodes CDR1 SGHRS and CDR2 YFSETQ. V was cut by 6 bases and J by 3 bases, with 6 bases left in between. The CDR3 extends over 12 amino acids. This chain's CDR3 is CASTPDTGELFF. CDR3 in DNA: TGCGCCAGCACCCCAGACACCGGGGAGCTGTTTTTT.

This clonotype has at least ten counts. This chain connects TRBV5-1 to TRBJ2-7, with D perhaps given as TRBD1 or TRBD2 (5 bases each). This CDR3 contains 15 residues. V was cut by 4 bases and J by 0 bases, with 14 bases left in between. Germline-derived CDR1 and CDR2 are SGHRS and YFSETQ. CDR3 residues: CASSRPGRSSYEQYF. CDR3 coding DNA: TGCGCCAGCAGCCGACCGGGACGGAGCTCCTACGAGCAGTACTTC. The whole variable domain, filled in from reference TRBV5-1 and TRBJ2-7, reads KAGVTQTPRYLIKTRGQQVTLSCSPISGHRSVSWYQQTPGQGLQFLFEYFSETQRNKGNFPGRFSGRQFSNSRSEMNVSTLELGDSALYLCASSRPGRSSYEQYFGPGTRLTVT.

Concerning this clonotype: This sequence may be a read error, since a much larger clone differs from it by one base. The CDR3 does not end in the conserved phenylalanine or tryptophan, so this is likely a read error. This chain links TRBV9 with TRBJ2-5; 8 positions match TRBD2. The junction had 6 bases not matched to a gene; V was cut back by 6 bases and J by 2 bases. Germline V lookup: CDR1 SGDLS, CDR2 YYNGEE. The CDR3 spans 14 residues. The DNA for the CDR3 is TGTGCCAGCAACAAAGCGGGAGTGCAAGAGACCCAGTACGTC. Residues: CASNKAGVQETQYV.

This clonotype has just a few counts. The chain uses TRBV20-1 and TRBJ2-3, with 10 bases matching TRBD2. The CDR3 runs to 15 residues. Germline V gives CDR1 DFQATT, CDR2 SNEGSKA (reference sequence). With 1 base clipped from V and 4 bases from J, the junction kept 5 bases outside the gene matches. The CDR3 nucleotides read TGCAGTGCTAGAGCGGCTAGCGGGAGCGCAGATACGCAGTATTTT. Translated: CSARAASGSADTQYF.

The rearrangement joins TRBV14 to TRBJ2-3, with no clear D. V was trimmed by 0 bases and J by 9 bases, leaving 25 bases between them. This CDR3 region has 18 residues. Germline V gene data show CDR1 as SGHDN and CDR2 as FVKESK. Here the CDR3 reads CASSQDFPILTSSGTQYF. CDR3 DNA: TGTGCCAGCAGCCAAGATTTCCCGATCCTAACCTCTAGTGGAACGCAGTATTTT. The variable domain in full, with the rest retrieved from reference TRBV14 and TRBJ2-3, is EAGVTQFPSHSVIEKGQTVTLRCDPISGHDNLYWYRRVMGKEIKFLLHFVKESKQDESGMPNNRFLAERTGGTYSTLKVQPAELEDSGVYFCASSQDFPILTSSGTQYFGPGTRLTVL.

The table lists this clonotype with many counts. The chain joins TRBV25-1 to TRBJ1-2, with TRBD1 matching over 7 bases. This CDR3 spans 12 amino acids. The germline V gene encodes CDR1 MGHDK and CDR2 SYGVNS. Trimming at V came to 9 bases and at J to 6 bases, leaving 7 bases not matched to a gene. The CDR3 DNA reads as TGTGCCAGAGGGGGCGCGAACCATGGCTACACCTTC. Translating gives CARGGANHGYTF.

This clonotype turned up a few times. The V and J genes are TRBV7-2 and TRBJ1-4; D may be TRBD1 (5 bases). From germline, CDR1 is SGHTA and CDR2 FQGNSA. The CDR3 runs to 13 residues. Trimming removed 5 bases at V and 8 bases at J, with 12 bases between. The CDR3 coding sequence is TGTGCCAGCAGCGCAGCCTGGACAGAAAAACTGTTTTTT. Translation: CASSAAWTEKLFF.

The V and J genes are TRBV28 and TRBJ2-1; D may be TRBD1 (6 bases). The CDR3 spans 14 residues. With 5 bases removed from V and 6 bases from J, the gap between germline ends came to 14 bases. In germline, CDR1 is MDHEN, CDR2 SYDVKM. The CDR3 reads CASSASGTLNEQFF. The CDR3 nucleotides are TGTGCCAGCAGTGCATCCGGGACACTCAATGAGCAGTTCTTC.

This clonotype was picked up a small number of times. The V and J genes are TRBV12-3 or TRBV12-4 and TRBJ2-2; 10 bases line up with TRBD1. The CDR3 contains 14 residues. V shed 6 bases, J shed 7 bases, and the junction held 5 bases outside the gene matches. The DNA for the CDR3 is TGTGCCAGCAGAAACGACAGGGGGCACGGGGAGCTGTTTTTT. Protein: CASRNDRGHGELFF.

With respect to this clonotype: A much larger clone differs from this one at a single base, so this may be a read error. The CDR3 region is CTDLGSEDYTF. The CDR3 nucleotides are TGCACTGATCTCGGGTCGGAGGACTACACCTTC. V usage is TRBV29-1 and J usage is TRBJ1-2; no reliable D call. In germline, CDR1 is SQVTM, CDR2 ANQGSEA. This CDR3 spans 11 amino acids.

V gene TRBV12-3 or TRBV12-4 combines with J gene TRBJ1-5, with 11 positions matching TRBD1. The CDR3 contains 17 residues. V shed 4 bases and J 7 bases; nucleotides not matched to a gene: 12. CDR3 DNA: TGTGCCAGCAGTTGGGGCCGGGGACAGGGGGTCGGGCAGCCCCAGCATTTT. Its protein product is CASSWGRGQGVGQPQHF.

This clonotype was seen many times. The chain's CDR3 is CASSAGYKTEAFF. The CDR3 coding sequence is TGTGCCAGCAGTGCGGGGTATAAGACTGAAGCTTTCTTT. V and J are TRBV2 and TRBJ1-1; D is unresolved. The germline gives CDR1 SNHLY, CDR2 FYNNEI. The CDR3 consists of 13 residues. The V gene lost 4 bases and the J gene lost 5 bases, with 11 bases spanning the gap.

There are a few counts of this clonotype. The chain has TRBV12-3 or TRBV12-4 and TRBJ2-5; D is unclear. CDR3 length equals 14 residues. Trimming pared 7 bases from V and 2 bases from J, leaving 14 bases between. In DNA form, the CDR3 reads TGTGCCAGCACCTACCGAACGGGTCAAGAGACCCAGTACTTC. It is translated as CASTYRTGQETQYF.

The chain is built from TRBV7-7 and TRBJ1-5; TRBD1 might be the D (5 bases). The CDR3 runs 15 residues. Per germline, CDR1 SSHAT and CDR2 FNYEAQ (reference sequence). With 11 bases removed from V and 6 bases from J, the gap between germline ends came to 23 bases. The CDR3 DNA sequence: TGTGCCCCCTCCTTTTGGTTCTCGAGGGGTCAGCCCCAGCATTTT. Protein sequence: CAPSFWFSRGQPQHF.

A word on this clonotype: This may come from a read error, since a much larger clone is one base off. The J gene is TRBJ1-4, the V gene TRBV24-1, with 10 bases aligning to TRBD1. The CDR3 has 18 amino acids. Germline values: CDR1 KGHDR, CDR2 SFDVKD. The CDR3 is CAARPCWDRGGTNEKLFF. The CDR3 DNA is TGTGCCGCCAGACCGTGCTGGGACAGGGGTGGAACTAATGAAAAACTGTTTTTT.

CDR3 sequence: CSARVGGGGTEAFF. The CDR3 nucleotides read TGCAGTGCTAGAGTTGGGGGTGGGGGCACTGAAGCTTTCTTT. The V and J genes are TRBV20-1 and TRBJ1-1; TRBD1 might be the D (5 bases). V was trimmed by 1 base and J by 4 bases, leaving 13 bases between them. CDR1 is DFQATT, CDR2 SNEGSKA, per germline (reference sequence). This CDR3 comprises 14 residues.

This clonotype was recorded at least ten times. The V call is TRBV20-1, the J call TRBJ2-3, with D unclear. The germline V gene encodes CDR1 DFQATT and CDR2 SNEGSKA (reference sequence). V was cut by 5 bases and J by 0 bases, with 12 bases left in between. The CDR3 has 14 residues. The CDR3 bases are TGCAGTGCTCGTTTCATTACTAGCACAGATACGCAGTATTTT. Its protein product is CSARFITSTDTQYF.

The chain links TRBV2 to TRBJ1-5; 10 positions agree with TRBD1. Looked up from germline, CDR1 is SNHLY and CDR2 is FYNNEI. J gave up 3 bases and V 8 bases, and 7 bases lay outside the gene matches. The CDR3 is 15 amino acids. CDR3 protein: CASDEGQGINQPQHF. CDR3 nucleotide sequence: TGTGCCAGCGATGAGGGACAGGGGATCAATCAGCCCCAGCATTTT. The variable domain in full, with the rest retrieved from reference TRBV2 and TRBJ1-5, is EPEVTQTPSHQVTQMGQEVILRCVPISNHLYFYWYRQILGQKVEFLVSFYNNEISEKSEIFDDQFSVERPDGSNFTLKIRSTKLEDSAMYFCASDEGQGINQPQHFGDGTRLSIL.